A single sample gave rise to the 31 T cell receptor beta chains below, sequenced in a study of vaccination and CD4 T cells after COVID-19 (dated by TCRdb to the early 2020s). The library relied on PCR. The listed sequencing device is Illumina iSeq 100. DNA from cultured CD4+ T cells underwent TCR sequencing with the Oncomine TCR Beta short-read assay at the Johns Hopkins FTIC core. The public reads were run again by TCRdb, first through fastp at Q25 and then through MiXCR, and only productive beta chains were kept. Each CDR3 protein appears once, grouped with its most common genes and DNA. In all, the sample holds 20,000 to 25,000 distinct CDR3 sequences, and 45% to 65% of those were seen once. Clones ranked in the top ten supply approximately 5.9% of the sample. This specimen's treatment or condition label, per the study, means: 10-day PBMC culture with coronavirus spike peptide pools or control peptides (ViraFEST assay).

What these receptors recognize is not known. The material sequenced was CD4+ T cells from blood, cultured in vitro. These receptors were taken from a human donor who had recovered from COVID-19.

This clonotype was seen a few times. The chain recombines TRBV20-1 with TRBJ1-1; TRBD1 might be the D (6 bases). Per germline, CDR1 DFQATT and CDR2 SNEGSKA (reference sequence). This CDR3 region has 13 residues. Trimming removed 3 bases at V and 5 bases at J, with 13 bases between. The CDR3 sequence is CSASLQGNTEAFF. CDR3 coding DNA: TGCAGTGCTAGTTTACAGGGAAATACTGAAGCTTTCTTT.

This clonotype has just a few counts. V is TRBV15 and J is TRBJ1-3; 8 bases are a match to TRBD1. CDR3 length: 19 residues. Looked up from germline, CDR1 is LNHNV and CDR2 is YYDKDF (reference sequence). Trimming at V came to 0 bases and at J to 0 bases, leaving 10 bases not matched to a gene. The CDR3 loop is CATSRDLGQGGSSGNTIYF. The CDR3 coding sequence is TGTGCCACCAGCAGAGATCTAGGACAGGGAGGGAGCTCTGGAAACACCATATATTTT.

The chain combines TRBV20-1 with TRBJ2-7; D tentatively reads TRBD1 or TRBD2 (5 bases each). The CDR3 contains 14 residues. CDR1 and CDR2 (germline): DFQATT, SNEGSKA (reference sequence). With 7 bases removed from V and 3 bases from J, the gap between germline ends came to 19 bases. CDR3 nucleotide sequence: TGCAGTGTCCCCCGAGGGGAGAACATCTACGAGCAGTACTTC. Translation: CSVPRGENIYEQYF.

V is TRBV15 and J is TRBJ2-6; 9 bases line up with TRBD1. Germline V gene data show CDR1 as LNHNV and CDR2 as YYDKDF (reference sequence). The CDR3 is 18 residues long. V lost 1 base and J lost 0; bases outside the gene matches: 4. The CDR3 DNA is TGTGCCACCAGCAGAGGAGGGACAGGGCTCTCTGGGGCCAACGTCCTGACTTTC. It encodes CATSRGGTGLSGANVLTF.

This chain uses TRBV27 with TRBJ2-7, with 8 positions matching TRBD2. Per germline, CDR1 MNHEY and CDR2 SMNVEV (reference sequence). Germline trimming cut 10 bases from V and 1 base from J; bases unmatched to any gene: 12. The CDR3 totals 15 residues. The chain's CDR3 is CATRTSRSWSYEQYF. As DNA, the CDR3 is TGTGCCACTCGGACTAGCCGGAGTTGGTCCTACGAGCAGTACTTC.

The chain employs TRBV6-5 and TRBJ1-1, with D unresolved. The CDR3 spans 14 residues. Germline V lookup: CDR1 MNHEY, CDR2 SVGAGI. V shed 0 bases and J shed 0 bases, with 5 bases lying between them. The CDR3 loop is CASSYSQMNTEAFF. The CDR3 nucleotides are TGTGCCAGCAGTTACTCACAGATGAACACTGAAGCTTTCTTT.

The CDR3 nucleotides are TGTGCCAGCAGTTTAAGACAGGGAGCTAACTATGGCTACACCTTC. Translating it yields CASSLRQGANYGYTF. The chain links TRBV12-3 or TRBV12-4 to TRBJ1-2, with TRBD1 matching 7 bases. The CDR3 length is 15 residues. V trimming: 2 bases; J trimming: 0 bases; junction bases outside the gene matches: 3.

As for this clonotype: A junction end diverges from the germline sequence, so it may reflect a read error. The V and J genes are TRBV20-1 and TRBJ2-5; 8 bases are a match to TRBD2. This CDR3 contains 15 residues. The germline CDR1 and CDR2 sequences are DFQATT and SNEGSKA (reference sequence). The CDR3, as DNA: TGCAGTGCCCATCCTCGAGCGGGAGTGGTAGAGACCCAGCACTTC. Its translation: CSAHPRAGVVETQHF.

V is TRBV24-1 and J is TRBJ2-2, with D perhaps being TRBD1 or TRBD2 (6 bases each). Looked up from germline, CDR1 is KGHDR and CDR2 is SFDVKD. The CDR3 loop spans 13 amino acids. Deletions cut 9 bases from V and 6 bases from J, with 13 bases between. The CDR3 region is CATGGRIAGELFF. CDR3 in DNA: TGTGCCACCGGGGGGCGCATCGCCGGGGAGCTGTTTTTT.

This chain joins TRBV2 and TRBJ1-4; the match to TRBD1 covers 7 bases. The CDR3 loop spans 13 amino acids. V gave up 11 bases and J gave up 6 bases; unmatched junction bases: 9. Germline V gene sequence: CDR1 SNHLY, CDR2 FYNNEI. DNA for the CDR3: TGTGCCGACCGGCGGGACAGAGATGAAAAACTGTTTTTT. Amino acid sequence: CADRRDRDEKLFF.

This sequence joins TRBV15 and TRBJ1-1, with D possibly being TRBD1 (6 bases). The CDR3 contains 14 residues. Between the trimmed V and J ends, which lost 5 bases and 3 bases, there was a span of 13 bases. Looked up from germline, CDR1 is LNHNV and CDR2 is YYDKDF (reference sequence). The CDR3 nucleotides are TGTGCCACCAGCCTTAGGGGGAGGGACACTGAAGCTTTCTTT. Protein: CATSLRGRDTEAFF.

The gene calls are TRBV20-1 and TRBJ2-2; 14 bases fit TRBD2. The germline V gene has CDR1 DFQATT and CDR2 SNEGSKA (reference sequence). J was trimmed by 3 bases and V by 1 base; bases with no gene match: 7. CDR3 size: 18 residues. The CDR3: CSARAGTSGSSDTGELFF. CDR3 bases: TGCAGTGCTAGAGCGGGGACTAGCGGGAGTTCGGACACCGGGGAGCTGTTTTTT.

The table lists this clonotype with a few counts. The chain joins TRBV7-9 to TRBJ2-3; D is ambiguous. The CDR3 covers 12 residues. V was shortened by 1 base and J by 13 bases, with 12 bases between the two germline ends. Germline V gives CDR1 SEHNR, CDR2 FQNEAQ (reference sequence). The CDR3 spells CASSLDSGLKYF. The CDR3 coding sequence is TGTGCCAGCAGCTTAGACTCAGGTTTGAAGTATTTT. Full variable domain (outside the CDR3, taken from reference TRBV7-9 and TRBJ2-3): DTGVSQNPRHKITKRGQNVTFRCDPISEHNRLYWYRQTLGQGPEFLTYFQNEAQLEKSRLLSDRFSAERPKGSFSTLEIQRTEQGDSAMYLCASSLDSGLKYFGPGTRLTVL.

The chain has TRBV11-3 and TRBJ2-7; TRBD1 might be the D (6 bases). Germline lookup yields CDR1 SGHNT and CDR2 YENEEA. Trimming took 6 bases from V and 0 from J, leaving 12 bases between them. The CDR3 has 14 amino acids. Here the CDR3 DNA reads TGTGCCAGCAGATACCGGGACAACTCCTACGAGCAGTACTTC. This gives the protein CASRYRDNSYEQYF.

The chain has TRBV7-2 and TRBJ1-2; D possibly corresponds to TRBD1 (5 bases). V shed 4 bases and J shed 7 bases, with 19 bases lying between them. CDR3 length equals 15 residues. Germline CDR1 reads SGHTA; CDR2 reads FQGNSA. The CDR3 protein is CASSSSLREHGGYTF. The CDR3 DNA reads TGTGCCAGCAGCTCGTCTCTCAGGGAGCACGGTGGCTACACCTTC. The complete variable domain, with remaining parts taken from reference TRBV7-2 and TRBJ1-2, reads GAGVSQSPSNKVTEKGKDVELRCDPISGHTALYWYRQSLGQGLEFLIYFQGNSAPDKSGLPSDRFSAERTGGSVSTLTIQRTQQEDSAVYLCASSSSLREHGGYTFGSGTRLTVV.

The genes are TRBV2 and TRBJ2-3, with D hard to call. V was clipped by 6 bases and J by 0 bases, with 4 bases between them. The CDR3 consists of 12 residues. Germline CDR1 and CDR2: SNHLY and FYNNEI. The CDR3 bases are TGTGCCAGCAGCGAGAGCACAGATACGCAGTATTTT. This translates into CASSESTDTQYF.

This chain uses TRBV20-1 with TRBJ1-1; D remains unclear. The germline CDR1 and CDR2 sequences are DFQATT and SNEGSKA (reference sequence). CDR3 length: 12 amino acids. V lost 0 bases, J lost 3 bases, and 5 bases lay in between. The CDR3 bases are TGCAGTGCTAGAGATACGTACACTGAAGCTTTCTTT. It translates to CSARDTYTEAFF.

The V and J genes are TRBV19 and TRBJ1-5; no firm D call. Germline assignment: CDR1 LNHDA and CDR2 SQIVND (reference sequence). The CDR3 covers 14 residues. Trimming took off 1 base at V and 6 bases at J, with 10 bases between the two ends. CDR3 DNA sequence: TGTGCCAGTAGTATAGTCAGGAGCGGTCAGCCCCAGCATTTT. Residues: CASSIVRSGQPQHF.

This clonotype showed up just a few times. The chain couples TRBV5-1 to TRBJ2-5, with 8 bases lining up with TRBD2. Trimming removed 4 bases from V and 5 bases from J; junction bases left unmatched: 7. Per the germline V gene, CDR1 is SGHRS and CDR2 is YFSETQ. The CDR3 contains 14 residues. The CDR3 nucleotides read TGCGCCAGCAGCGCAGCGGGAGTGGGGGAGACCCAGTACTTC. Its protein product is CASSAAGVGETQYF.

The chain recombines TRBV20-1 with TRBJ1-4, with D unresolved. This CDR3 is 15 amino acids long. V was trimmed by 0 bases and J by 4 bases, leaving 12 bases between them. CDR1 and CDR2 (germline): DFQATT, SNEGSKA (reference sequence). DNA for the CDR3: TGCAGTGCTAGAGACCCGTCAAACCTTAATGAAAAACTGTTTTTT. Translated, it gives CSARDPSNLNEKLFF.

This clonotype was observed a few times. V gene TRBV27 combines with J gene TRBJ2-3, with D perhaps matching TRBD2 (7 bases). Trimming removed 5 bases at V and 4 bases at J, with 16 bases between. The CDR3 has 15 amino acids. Germline V gene data show CDR1 as MNHEY and CDR2 as SMNVEV (reference sequence). CDR3 in amino acids: CASSLWGEGADTQYF. DNA of the CDR3: TGTGCCAGCAGTCTATGGGGGGAGGGGGCAGATACGCAGTATTTT.

The table lists this clonotype with a few counts. This chain joins TRBV12-5 and TRBJ2-7; D might be TRBD2 (6 bases). CDR3 size: 15 residues. Per the germline V gene, CDR1 is LGHNT and CDR2 is FRNRAP. V lost 7 bases, J lost 6 bases, and 22 bases lay in between. CDR3 in amino acids: CASANPTGRGGEQYF. In nucleotides, the CDR3 is TGTGCTAGTGCCAATCCCACCGGGCGGGGTGGCGAGCAGTACTTC.

The genes are TRBV28 and TRBJ1-5; no reliable D call. The CDR3 extends over 16 amino acids. The germline V gene encodes CDR1 MDHEN and CDR2 SYDVKM. V lost 6 bases and J lost 5, with 20 bases in between. The CDR3 DNA sequence: TGTGCCAGCAGGATGGGCCGAGATCCCACCTATCAGCCCCAGCATTTT. It encodes CASRMGRDPTYQPQHF.

The CDR3 is CASRGWGEIHNEQFF. The CDR3 DNA reads as TGTGCCAGCCGGGGTTGGGGGGAGATCCACAATGAGCAGTTCTTC. The V gene is TRBV6-1, the J gene TRBJ2-1, with D maybe TRBD2 (6 bases). This CDR3 has 15 amino acids. Per the germline V gene, CDR1 is MNHNS and CDR2 is SASEGT. Trimming stripped 8 bases from V and 5 bases from J, with 19 bases between.

The gene calls are TRBV5-1 and TRBJ1-2; a possible D gene is TRBD1 (6 bases). CDR3 length equals 12 residues. Trimming removed 0 bases from V and 7 bases from J, with 7 bases in between. CDR1 SGHRS and CDR2 YFSETQ come from the germline V gene. The CDR3 DNA follows: TGCGCCAGCAGCTTGGAGGGGGTTGGCTACACCTTC. This encodes CASSLEGVGYTF.

This clonotype was seen more than once but under ten times. The chain recombines TRBV10-2 with TRBJ2-5; D might be TRBD1 or TRBD2, each matching 6 bases. In germline, CDR1 is WSHSY, CDR2 SAAADI. The CDR3 totals 14 residues. Trimming cost V 2 bases and J 5 bases, with 12 bases left between them. CDR3 coding DNA: TGCGCCAGCAGTGAGCCGGGGGCGGTTGAGACCCAGTACTTC. Translating it yields CASSEPGAVETQYF.

The chain uses TRBV18 and TRBJ2-1; D remains ambiguous. The CDR3 is 13 amino acids. Trimming shortened V by 2 bases and J by 4 bases, and 6 bases separated the two germline ends. The germline V gene encodes CDR1 KGHSH and CDR2 LQKENI. In nucleotides, the CDR3 is TGTGCCAGCTCACCAGTCGAGTACAATGAGCAGTTCTTC. Amino acids: CASSPVEYNEQFF.

The V and J genes are TRBV5-1 and TRBJ2-3; TRBD2 agrees at 7 bases. The V gene's germline CDR1 is SGHRS and CDR2 YFSETQ. The trim removed 7 bases at V and 9 bases at J, leaving 11 bases unmatched. This CDR3 has 13 residues. Here the CDR3 DNA reads TGCGCCAGCGCTGAACCGACTAGCACAACGCAGTATTTT. Amino acid sequence: CASAEPTSTTQYF.

V and J are TRBV7-2 and TRBJ2-3, with D possibly TRBD1 on 6 matching bases. Germline V gene lookup returns CDR1 SGHTA and CDR2 FQGNSA. The V and J ends lost 5 bases and 4 bases respectively, with 7 bases between them. The CDR3 has 12 residues. The CDR3: CASSAGADTQYF. For the CDR3, the DNA is TGTGCCAGCAGCGCAGGGGCAGATACGCAGTATTTT.

This clonotype was counted between two and nine times. This chain joins TRBV20-1 and TRBJ1-2; D is possibly TRBD1 (6 bases). The ends were cut back, 1 base at V and 6 bases at J, with 15 bases in the middle. This CDR3 has 14 amino acids. Germline assignment: CDR1 DFQATT and CDR2 SNEGSKA (reference sequence). The CDR3 DNA sequence: TGCAGTGCTAGAGTTCCTCGGCAGGGGCATGGCTACACCTTC. It is translated as CSARVPRQGHGYTF.

This clonotype was counted between two and nine times. The gene calls are TRBV20-1 and TRBJ2-5; 9 bases match TRBD2. This CDR3 is 15 amino acids long. J was trimmed by 5 bases and V by 0 bases; bases with no gene match: 7. Germline lookup yields CDR1 DFQATT and CDR2 SNEGSKA (reference sequence). The CDR3 DNA follows: TGCAGTGCTAGAGAGCACGCGGGAGGGCCGGAGACCCAGTACTTC. Its protein is CSAREHAGGPETQYF.